Below, 11 T cell receptor beta chains from the same sample are listed, as sequenced in a study of blood T cell repertoires in COVID-19. This table comes from immunoSEQ multiplex PCR, and its TCRdb copy is limited to in-frame clones, with some not included. The sample yields 280,000 or so clones, about 85% seen once. Sequencing input: peripheral blood. The source is a human donor in a cohort sampled during active COVID-19.

The chain joins TRBV19 to TRBJ2-1; a weak D match, TRBD1 (5 bases). This CDR3 region has 15 residues. Trimming took 7 bases from V and 2 from J, leaving 15 bases between them. Germline lookup yields CDR1 LNHDA and CDR2 SQIVND (reference sequence). In DNA form, the CDR3 reads TGTGCCAGTAAATCAGGACATGGCCCCTACAATGAGCAGTTCTTC. Translation gives CASKSGHGPYNEQFF.

The chain employs TRBV11-3 and TRBJ2-7; a possible D gene is TRBD2 (6 bases). Germline lookup yields CDR1 SGHNT and CDR2 YENEEA. Trimming stripped 1 base from V and 3 bases from J, with 19 bases between. The CDR3 sequence is 17 residues long. The CDR3 is CASSLVSPSGSYYEQYF. The CDR3 region has the DNA TGTGCCAGCAGCTTAGTTTCCCCGAGCGGGTCGTACTACGAGCAGTACTTC.

CDR3 amino acids: CASSPQSLVGGTDTQYF. As DNA, the CDR3 is TGTGCCAGCAGTCCACAGAGTCTTGTAGGTGGCACAGATACGCAGTATTTT. The chain has TRBV27 and TRBJ2-3; the D is unclear. V shed 5 bases and J shed 1 base, with 19 bases lying between them. The CDR3 is 17 residues long. The germline V gene has CDR1 MNHEY and CDR2 SMNVEV (reference sequence).

The chain joins TRBV14 to TRBJ2-7, with D unclear. Trimming left V 1 base short and J 4 bases short, with 11 bases between. The CDR3 has 14 amino acids. The V gene's germline CDR1 is SGHDN and CDR2 FVKESK. CDR3 nucleotides: TGTGCCAGCAGCCAAGTGGGCAGCAGGTACGAGCAGTACTTC. Protein sequence: CASSQVGSRYEQYF.

The genes are TRBV27 and TRBJ2-5, with 12 bases identical to TRBD2. With V trimmed by 2 bases and J by 5 bases, 6 bases remained unmatched. This CDR3 has 16 amino acids. Germline V lookup: CDR1 MNHEY, CDR2 SMNVEV (reference sequence). The CDR3 DNA is TGTGCCAGCAGTTTAGTTCTAGCGGGAGGGCCTGAGACCCAGTACTTC. Its translation is CASSLVLAGGPETQYF.

The chain couples TRBV27 to TRBJ2-1; 7 nucleotides agree with TRBD2. Germline trimming cut 6 bases from V and 10 bases from J; bases unmatched to any gene: 9. Looked up from germline, CDR1 is MNHEY and CDR2 is SMNVEV (reference sequence). The CDR3 is made up of 13 amino acids. CDR3 loop: CASSLMGGGEQFF. CDR3 in DNA: TGTGCCAGCAGCTTAATGGGGGGGGGAGAGCAGTTCTTC.

The sample holds a few counts of this clone. The chain employs TRBV4-1 and TRBJ2-1, with 7 nucleotides matching TRBD2. The CDR3 consists of 16 residues. V shed 0 bases and J 9 bases; nucleotides not matched to a gene: 11. Looked up from germline, CDR1 is MGHRA and CDR2 is YSYEKL. CDR3 DNA: TGCGCCAGCAGCCAAGAAATTTTGACTAGCAAGAGTGAGCAGTTCTTC. Protein product: CASSQEILTSKSEQFF.

This rearrangement joins TRBV12-2 to TRBJ1-5. TRBV12-2 is a pseudogene. The CDR3 loop spans 12 amino acids. The CDR3 region has the DNA TGTGCAAGTCGCCCGGGCAATCAGCCCCAGCATTTT. Translated: CASRPGNQPQHF.

This clone appeared once. The J gene is TRBJ1-5, the V gene TRBV2; 7 bases align to TRBD1. CDR1 is SNHLY and CDR2 is FYNNEI in the germline V gene. After removal of 7 bases from V and 1 base from J, the junction contained 10 bases not matched to a gene. The CDR3 is 16 amino acids. CDR3 amino acids: CASNMRGGESNQPQHF. For the CDR3, the DNA is TGTGCCAGCAATATGCGAGGGGGCGAGAGCAATCAGCCCCAGCATTTT.

V usage is TRBV11-2 and J usage is TRBJ1-4, with D unresolved. Germline V CDR1 and CDR2: SGHAT, FQNNGV. Trimming cost V 3 bases and J 4 bases, with 6 bases left between them. The CDR3 covers 13 residues. This CDR3 is CASSFFLNEKLFF. The CDR3 coding sequence is TGTGCCAGCAGCTTTTTCCTTAATGAAAAACTGTTTTTT.

This chain connects TRBV28 to TRBJ1-2; D gene ambiguous. This CDR3 contains 12 residues. The germline CDR1 and CDR2 sequences are MDHEN and SYDVKM. V gave up 7 bases and J gave up 3 bases, with 9 bases separating them. CDR3 bases: TGTGCCAGCAAACACAGCCACTATGGCTACACCTTC. Its translation: CASKHSHYGYTF.